This T cell receptor (beta chain) was found in a study of regulatory T cells in long-lasting Graves disease. For the study at large: New Graves' disease cases had less than 3 months of antithyroid drugs.

This clonotype was counted many times. With iRepertoire HTBI primers and Arm-PCR of CDR3 regions, TCR beta libraries were built. Via MiXCR, TCRdb re-called the multiplex PCR reads, giving one row per CDR3 protein. The sample has hundreds of thousands of distinct CDR3 sequences; roughly 13% are singletons. The time point denotes: newly diagnosed GD, antithyroid drugs for less than 3 months. Isolated PBMC RNA provided the starting material for the TCR library. V was clipped by 5 bases and J by 5 bases; unmatched bases: 0. Germline-derived CDR1 and CDR2 are DFQATT and SNEGSKA (reference sequence). The CDR3 is 12 amino acids. This sample was also put to use in a study of T cells in Graves' hyperthyroidism and ophthalmopathy. According to that study: For Graves' hyperthyroidism to be stable, ophthalmopathy could not progress within 18 months. In the first-round RT-PCR of the TCR CDR3, the HTBI primer set was used.

V gene TRBV20-1 combines with J gene TRBJ2-4; TRBD2 agrees at 10 bases. The sequences come from peripheral blood mononuclear cells (PBMCs), collected at new diagnosis, from a patient treated with antithyroid drugs. This receptor was obtained from a man aged 30 to 39 with Graves disease. For the CDR3, the DNA is TGCAGTGCTGGACTAGCGGAAAACATTCAGTACTTC. Protein: CSAGLAENIQYF.